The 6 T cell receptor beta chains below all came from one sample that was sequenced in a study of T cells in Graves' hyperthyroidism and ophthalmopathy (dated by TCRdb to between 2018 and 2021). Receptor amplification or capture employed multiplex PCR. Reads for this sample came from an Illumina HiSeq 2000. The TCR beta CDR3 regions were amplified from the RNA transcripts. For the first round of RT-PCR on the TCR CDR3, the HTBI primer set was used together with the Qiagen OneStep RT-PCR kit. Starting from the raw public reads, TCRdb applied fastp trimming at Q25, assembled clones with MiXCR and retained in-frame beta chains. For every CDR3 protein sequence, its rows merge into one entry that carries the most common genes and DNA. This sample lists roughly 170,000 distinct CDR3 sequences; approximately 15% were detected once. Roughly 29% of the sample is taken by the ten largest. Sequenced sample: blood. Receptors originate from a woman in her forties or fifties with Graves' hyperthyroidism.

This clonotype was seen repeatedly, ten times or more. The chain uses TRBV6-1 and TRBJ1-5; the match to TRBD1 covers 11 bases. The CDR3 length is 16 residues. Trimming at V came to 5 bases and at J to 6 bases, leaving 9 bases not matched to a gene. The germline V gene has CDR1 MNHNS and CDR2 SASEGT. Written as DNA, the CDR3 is TGTGCCAGCAGTCACCGGACAGGGGGCAGGTTTCAGCCCCAGCATTTT. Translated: CASSHRTGGRFQPQHF.

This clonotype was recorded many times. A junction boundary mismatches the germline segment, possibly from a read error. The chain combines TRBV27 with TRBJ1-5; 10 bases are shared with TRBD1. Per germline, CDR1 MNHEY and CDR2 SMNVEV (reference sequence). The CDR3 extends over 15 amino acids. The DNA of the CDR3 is TGTGCCAGCAGACGGACAGGGGGGCTTAATCCGCCCCAGCATTTT. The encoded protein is CASRRTGGLNPPQHF.

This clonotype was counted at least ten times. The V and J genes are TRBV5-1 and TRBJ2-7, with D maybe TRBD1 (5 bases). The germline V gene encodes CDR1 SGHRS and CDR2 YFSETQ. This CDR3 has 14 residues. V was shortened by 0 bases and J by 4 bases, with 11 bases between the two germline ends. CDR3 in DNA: TGCGCCAGCAGCTTGGTGGGCAGGGTATACGAGCAGTACTTC. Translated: CASSLVGRVYEQYF.

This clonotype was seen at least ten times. The CDR3 loop reads CASSYYRAGTLTISGANVLTF. Written as DNA, the CDR3 is TGTGCCAGCAGTTATTACCGTGCCGGGACACTCACTATCTCTGGGGCCAACGTCCTGACTTTC. The rearrangement links TRBV6-1 to TRBJ2-6; tentative D call: TRBD1 (6 bases). Trimming pared 5 bases from V and 0 bases from J, leaving 26 bases between. There are 21 residues in the CDR3. Germline loops: CDR1 MNHNS, CDR2 SASEGT.

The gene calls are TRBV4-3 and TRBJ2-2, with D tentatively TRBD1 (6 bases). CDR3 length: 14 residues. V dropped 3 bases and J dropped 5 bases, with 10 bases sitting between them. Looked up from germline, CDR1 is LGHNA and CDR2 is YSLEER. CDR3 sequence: CASSHVTGTGELFF. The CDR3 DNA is TGCGCCAGCAGCCACGTCACAGGGACCGGGGAGCTGTTTTTT.

The CDR3 loop is CASSYSNEAPSYEQYF. The CDR3 DNA is TGTGCCAGCAGTTACTCGAATGAGGCACCCTCCTACGAGCAGTACTTC. This chain joins TRBV6-5 and TRBJ2-7, with unresolved D. Germline CDR1 reads MNHEY; CDR2 reads SVGAGI. Trimming shortened V by 0 bases and J by 0 bases, and 12 bases separated the two germline ends. The CDR3 spans 16 residues.